This T cell receptor (beta chain) came from a study of blood T cell repertoires in COVID-19 (dated by TCRdb to the early 2020s). Notes on the research overall: Samples covering the acute and convalescent phases of COVID-19 were provided by collaborators in the United States, Italy and Spain. The prospective study material was composed of cDNA or gDNA derived from T cells, B-cell-depleted T cells, or PBMCs. Deeply sampled blood TCRbeta repertoires from subjects exposed to, actively infected with, or recovered from COVID-19 were included in the dataset. The repertoires were released in a freely available public database intended as a resource for research on the immune response to SARS-CoV-2. The samples were drawn from the first 160 participants of the ongoing ImmuneRACE study and from over a thousand subjects provided by 6 global collaborators. Sample metadata almost always included a de-identified subject ID, COVID-19 status, age in years and sex. HLA class I and class II types, where available, came from metadata supplied by the sample provider rather than from assay-based typing.

Study-wide findings and limitations: The amount of clinical and demographic metadata varied by source and participant and was provided uncurated.

TCRbeta CDR3 regions were amplified from genomic DNA by means of the immunoSEQ Assay, a bias-controlled multiplex PCR. As for the original processing: The number of nucleated cells in each sample was estimated from the amplification of reference gene primers within the assay. To quantify the absolute abundance of each unique TCRbeta CDR3 rearrangement, sequence reads were collapsed and filtered. For each sample, productive Simpson clonality was calculated as the square root of Simpson's diversity index across productive rearrangements. TCRdb retrieved this table from immuneACCESS and kept in-frame rearrangements only. Not all clones are present; in checked studies, unresolved V genes account for under half, and no reason is known for the remainder. That table supplies the V and J calls and clone size; D and trimming were determined from the DNA. The sample has over 150,000 clones on record, around four fifths of them singletons. The ten top clones hold around a sixth of the sample.

Participants in the prospective study were aged about 18 to 89 years, lived in 20 to 30 United States geographic areas, and enrolled through a virtual design. In the prospective study, cohorts were assigned on the basis of participant-reported clinical history obtained from a screening survey and a study questionnaire. For ImmuneRACE Cohort 3, a participant was defined as recovered based on two consecutive negative NP/OP PCR tests, clearance by a healthcare professional, or resolution of symptoms. Each participant in the prospective study had whole blood, serum and a nasopharyngeal or oropharyngeal swab collected by mobile phlebotomists. Prospective study participants could optionally give additional blood draws and questionnaires over an approximately two-month period. Blood samples from the prospective study were shipped frozen or at room temperature prior to DNA extraction. Deletion took 0 bases off V and 4 bases off J, with a span of 6 bases between the germline ends. The CDR3 holds 13 amino acids from the cysteine to the phenylalanine. The CDR3 DNA has 39 bases and is translated from base 1. CDR1 MNHEY and CDR2 SVGAGI are derived from the germline V gene.

This clone was seen only once. Its antigen has not been determined. The record has no base qualities; no much larger clone is one base away. This clonotype was obtained from a woman aged 45-59 years who had recovered from COVID-19. The specimen was PBMCs or T cells enriched from blood (not recorded which). Rearrangement joined TRBV6-5 to TRBJ2-5; the best D guess is TRBD2, with 5 bases matching. CDR3 reads: CASSYSRVETQYF. The sequence in DNA is TGTGCCAGCAGTTACTCGAGGGTAGAGACCCAGTACTTC.